The clone carrying this TCR beta chain has only one observation. This CDR3 contains 15 residues. Trimming shortened V by 7 bases and J by 4 bases, and 17 bases separated the two germline ends. The V gene's germline CDR1 is MNHNY and CDR2 SVGAGI (reference sequence). TCRdb's copy holds only in-frame clones and misses some; the assay was immunoSEQ multiplex PCR. The table lists almost 400,000 clones, over 75% of them singletons, with about 0.89% in the top ten. This specimen belongs to a study of blood T cell repertoires in COVID-19. In the study overall: Samples taken during acute and convalescent COVID-19 were collected in the United States, Italy and Spain.

The source is a woman under 40 with acute COVID-19. The material sequenced was PBMCs or T cells enriched from blood (not recorded which). V usage is TRBV6-6 and J usage is TRBJ2-1; tentative D call: TRBD1 (5 bases). CDR3: CASNNFLGAYNEQFF. CDR3 nucleotides: TGTGCCAGCAATAACTTTCTAGGGGCATACAATGAGCAGTTCTTC.